The 14 T cell receptor beta chains below come from one sample, sequenced in a study of T cells after yellow fever vaccination. TCRdb re-called the 5' RACE reads through MiXCR, storing one row per CDR3 protein. The sample carries approximately 90,000 distinct CDR3 sequences, 5.8% recorded once. This specimen consisted of CD8+ T cells sorted from PBMCs, obtained 10 days after the yellow fever booster vaccination. The source is a man aged 18-30 years who received the YFV17D yellow fever vaccine.

The gene calls are TRBV7-2 and TRBJ2-7; D is perhaps TRBD1 (6 bases). The CDR3 spans 14 residues. V dropped 1 base and J dropped 5 bases, with 12 bases sitting between them. Germline V CDR1 and CDR2: SGHTA, FQGNSA. The CDR3 loop reads CASSLVGGADEQYF. The CDR3 DNA reads TGTGCCAGCAGCTTAGTTGGGGGCGCGGACGAGCAGTACTTC.

This clonotype was seen a handful of times. V and J are TRBV7-9 and TRBJ2-7, with TRBD1 matching over 8 bases. The germline V gene encodes CDR1 SEHNR and CDR2 FQNEAQ (reference sequence). The CDR3 covers 14 residues. The ends lost 5 bases at V and 4 bases at J; junction bases unmatched: 7. The CDR3 DNA is TGTGCCAGCAGCGCGGGACAGGAACATTACGAGCAGTACGTC. Its translation: CASSAGQEHYEQYV.

In this sample, this clonotype turned up many times. The chain combines TRBV6-4 with TRBJ2-1; 8 bases are shared with TRBD2. This CDR3 comprises 15 residues. The V gene's germline CDR1 is MRHNA and CDR2 SNTAGT. The J segment lost 9 bases and the V segment lost 3 bases, leaving 10 bases of the junction unmatched. The CDR3, as DNA: TGTGCCAGCAGTGAAGATGTAGCGGGGTCGAGTGAGCAGTTCTTC. Translated, it gives CASSEDVAGSSEQFF.

The rearrangement uses TRBV6-6 and TRBJ1-2; D is unresolved. V was trimmed by 7 bases and J by 4 bases, leaving 13 bases between them. Germline assignment: CDR1 MNHNY and CDR2 SVGAGI (reference sequence). The CDR3 is 13 residues long. The CDR3 DNA reads as TGTGCCAGCACTGAAGGTCCGGTCTATGGCTACACCTTC. It translates to CASTEGPVYGYTF.

This clonotype was observed many times. The rearrangement uses TRBV6-2 or TRBV6-3 and TRBJ2-1; a possible D gene is TRBD2 (5 bases). This CDR3 spans 13 amino acids. Germline assignment: CDR1 MNHEY and CDR2 SVGEGT. V lost 5 bases and J 7 bases, leaving 12 bases between the germline ends. The CDR3 here is CASSTGRGNEQFF. Written as DNA, the CDR3 is TGTGCCAGCAGTACGGGCCGAGGGAATGAGCAGTTCTTC.

This clonotype was detected a few times. At one end the junction does not follow the germline gene, possibly because of a read error. V gene TRBV7-9 combines with J gene TRBJ2-3; 12 bases match TRBD2. Germline values: CDR1 SEHNR, CDR2 FQNEAQ (reference sequence). This CDR3 comprises 16 residues. CDR3 bases: TGTGCCAGCAGCTTAAACAGCTTCGGGACTAGCGGGTGTTGTAATTTT. Encoded protein: CASSLNSFGTSGCCNF. The complete variable domain, with remaining parts taken from reference TRBV7-9 and TRBJ2-3, reads DTGVSQNPRHKITKRGQNVTFRCDPISEHNRLYWYRQTLGQGPEFLTYFQNEAQLEKSRLLSDRFSAERPKGSFSTLEIQRTEQGDSAMYLCASSLNSFGTSGCCNFGPGTRLTVL.

This clonotype turned up a few times. The chain uses TRBV5-1 and TRBJ1-1, with D possibly being TRBD1 (5 bases). Germline V gene sequence: CDR1 SGHRS, CDR2 YFSETQ. The CDR3 spans 15 residues. V lost 2 bases to trimming and J lost 0 bases, with 11 bases between them. CDR3 loop: CASSFSGSMNTEAFF. In DNA, the CDR3 is TGCGCCAGCAGCTTTTCAGGGTCCATGAACACTGAAGCTTTCTTT.

This clonotype was counted only a few times. The rearrangement uses TRBV12-3 or TRBV12-4 and TRBJ2-7, with 8 positions matching TRBD1. With 5 bases clipped from V and 6 bases from J, the junction kept 3 bases outside the gene matches. The length of the CDR3 is 12 residues. The CDR3 reads CASSPTGAEQYF. As DNA, the CDR3 is TGTGCCAGCAGTCCGACAGGGGCCGAGCAGTACTTC.

This rearrangement joins TRBV4-3 to TRBJ2-3; possibly TRBD2 for D (6 bases). Per the germline V gene, CDR1 is LGHNA and CDR2 is YSLEER. This CDR3 has 17 amino acids. V was cut by 0 bases and J by 6 bases, with 19 bases left in between. CDR3 in DNA: TGCGCCAGCAGCCAAGAGATCGTCCTGACTAGACCGGATACGCAGTATTTT. Translation gives CASSQEIVLTRPDTQYF.

The rearrangement uses TRBV4-3 and TRBJ1-5; no clear D. The CDR3 contains 15 residues. The ends were cut back, 3 bases at V and 3 bases at J, with 12 bases in the middle. Germline assignment: CDR1 LGHNA and CDR2 YSLEER. CDR3 sequence: CASSQDRGFNQPQHF. In DNA form, the CDR3 reads TGCGCCAGCAGCCAGGACCGTGGTTTCAATCAGCCCCAGCATTTT.

Ten or more counts support this clonotype. This rearrangement joins TRBV3-1 to TRBJ2-1; 7 nucleotides align to TRBD2. Germline CDR1 and CDR2: LGHDT and YNNKEL (reference sequence). Unmatched junction bases numbered 5, after V lost 5 bases and J lost 10 bases. CDR3 length equals 12 residues. CDR3: CASSLGGNEQFF. CDR3 nucleotides: TGTGCCAGCAGCTTGGGAGGGAACGAGCAGTTCTTC.

This clonotype was seen a few times. The rearrangement joins TRBV12-3 or TRBV12-4 to TRBJ2-2, with D unresolved. The V end lost 3 bases, the J end lost 4 bases, and 9 bases lay between the germline ends. The CDR3 covers 14 residues. The CDR3 DNA sequence: TGTGCCAGCAGTTTTGTGGGGTTCACCGGGGAGCTGTTTTTT. Protein product: CASSFVGFTGELFF.

In this sample, this clonotype turned up once. This chain links TRBV9 with TRBJ1-2; TRBD1 matches 10 bases. The V segment lost 3 bases and the J segment 4 bases; nucleotides outside the gene matches: 6. CDR3 length: 15 amino acids. CDR1 is SGDLS and CDR2 is YYNGEE in the germline V gene. The CDR3 region has the DNA TGTGCCAGCAGCGATTCAAGACAGGGGGCCTATGGCTACACCTTC. It codes for CASSDSRQGAYGYTF.

A few counts support this clonotype. V and J are TRBV7-9 and TRBJ2-5, with D perhaps matching TRBD2 (5 bases). Germline CDR1 is SEHNR and CDR2 is FQNEAQ (reference sequence). The V gene lost 5 bases and the J gene lost 1 base, with 8 bases spanning the gap. This CDR3 has 13 residues. CDR3 sequence reads: CASSPGSQETQYF. CDR3 sequence (DNA): TGTGCCAGCAGCCCGGGATCCCAAGAGACCCAGTACTTC.